Included here is one T cell receptor (beta chain) sequence, with context. No antigen is known for it. Only in-frame clones appear in the TCRdb table, and some are missing; sequencing was by immunoSEQ multiplex PCR. The sample yields millions of clones, approximately 94% seen once. This sample is part of a study of shared clonotypes between healthy human individuals. Study-level background: Aged 18 to 49, the donors were a couple of women and three men. General study results and limits: Despite large depth, sorted-subset datasets appeared incompletely sequenced.

The naive CD8 fraction comprised CD45RO-negative cells positively selected for CCR7 and excluded terminally differentiated effector memory CD45RA+ cells. The CDR3 sequence is 14 residues long. After removal of 6 bases from V and 1 base from J, the junction contained 7 bases not matched to a gene. The germline V gene has CDR1 SQVTM and CDR2 ANQGSEA. The TCR comes from a man aged 18 to 30 in good health. The rearrangement uses TRBV29-1 and TRBJ2-3; 7 nucleotides agree with TRBD1. Sample: naive CD8+ T cells sorted from blood. The CDR3 DNA sequence: TGCAGCGTCGAAACAGGGGACGGCACAGATACGCAGTATTTT. Encoded protein: CSVETGDGTDTQYF.